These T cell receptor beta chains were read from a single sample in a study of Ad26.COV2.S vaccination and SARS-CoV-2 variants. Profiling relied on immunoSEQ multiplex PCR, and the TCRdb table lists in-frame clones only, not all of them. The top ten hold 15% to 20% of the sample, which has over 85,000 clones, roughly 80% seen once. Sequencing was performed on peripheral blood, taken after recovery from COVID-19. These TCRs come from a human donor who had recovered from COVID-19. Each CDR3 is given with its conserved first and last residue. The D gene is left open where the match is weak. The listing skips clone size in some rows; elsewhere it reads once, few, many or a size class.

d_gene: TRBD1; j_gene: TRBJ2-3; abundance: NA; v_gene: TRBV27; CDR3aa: CASKQGRSTDTQYF; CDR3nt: TGTGCCAGCAAACAGGGGCGTAGCACAGATACGCAGTATTTT
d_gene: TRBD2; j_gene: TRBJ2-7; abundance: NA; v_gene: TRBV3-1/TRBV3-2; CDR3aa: CASSKLAGGLHEQYF; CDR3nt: TGTGCCAGCAGCAAACTAGCGGGGGGGCTCCACGAGCAGTACTTC
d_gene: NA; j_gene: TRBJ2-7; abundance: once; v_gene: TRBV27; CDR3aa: CASRQTHNYEQYF; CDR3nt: TGTGCCAGCCGGCAGACCCATAACTACGAGCAGTACTTC
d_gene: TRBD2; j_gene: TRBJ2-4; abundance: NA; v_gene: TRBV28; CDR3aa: CASSLFVAGGKNIQYF; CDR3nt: TGTGCCAGCAGTTTATTTGTAGCGGGGGGCAAAAACATTCAGTACTTC
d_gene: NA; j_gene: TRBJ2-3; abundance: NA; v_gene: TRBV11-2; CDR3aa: CASSPPSTDTQYF; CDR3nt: TGTGCCAGCAGCCCGCCCAGCACAGATACGCAGTATTTT
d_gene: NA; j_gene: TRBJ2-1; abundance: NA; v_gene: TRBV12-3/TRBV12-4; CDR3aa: CASTDGSYNEQFF; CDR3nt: TGTGCCAGCACGGATGGCTCCTACAATGAGCAGTTCTTC
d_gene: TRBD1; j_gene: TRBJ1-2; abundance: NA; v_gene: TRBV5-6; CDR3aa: CASSAGGGHGYTF; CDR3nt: TGTGCCAGCAGCGCAGGGGGAGGGCATGGCTACACCTTC
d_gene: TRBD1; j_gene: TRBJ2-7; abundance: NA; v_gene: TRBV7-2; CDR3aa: CASSLFGQGASYEQYF; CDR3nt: TGTGCCAGCAGCTTATTCGGACAGGGGGCCTCCTACGAGCAGTACTTC
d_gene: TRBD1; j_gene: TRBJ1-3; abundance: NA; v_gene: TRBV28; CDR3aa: CASRQGGPGNTIYF; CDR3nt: TGTGCCAGCCGACAGGGGGGGCCTGGAAACACCATATATTTT
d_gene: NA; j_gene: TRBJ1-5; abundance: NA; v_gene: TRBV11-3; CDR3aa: CASSFRGRQEGPQHF; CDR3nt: TGTGCCAGCAGTTTCCGCGGGAGACAGGAAGGGCCCCAGCATTTT
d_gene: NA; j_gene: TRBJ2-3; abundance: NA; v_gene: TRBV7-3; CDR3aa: CASSAQLGTDTQYF; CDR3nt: TGTGCCAGCAGCGCTCAATTGGGCACAGATACGCAGTATTTT
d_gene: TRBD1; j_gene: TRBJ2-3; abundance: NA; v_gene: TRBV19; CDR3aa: CASSILGQATRSTDTQYF; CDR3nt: TGTGCCAGTAGTATTTTGGGACAGGCGACCAGAAGCACAGATACGCAGTATTTT
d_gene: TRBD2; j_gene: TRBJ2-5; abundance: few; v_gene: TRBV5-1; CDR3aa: CASSLAGNRVETQYF; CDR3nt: TGCGCCAGCAGCTTAGCGGGGAACAGAGTAGAGACCCAGTACTTC
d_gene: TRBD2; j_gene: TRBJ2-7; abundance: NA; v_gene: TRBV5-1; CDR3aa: CASSSGLAREQYF; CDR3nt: TGCGCCAGCAGCTCCGGACTAGCAAGAGAGCAGTACTTC
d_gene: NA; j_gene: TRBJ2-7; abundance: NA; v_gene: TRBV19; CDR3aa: CASSIVFRGGGEQYF; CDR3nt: TGTGCCAGTAGTATAGTGTTCCGGGGAGGCGGCGAGCAGTACTTC
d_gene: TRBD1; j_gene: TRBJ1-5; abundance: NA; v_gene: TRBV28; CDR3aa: CASSLDRGISQPQHF; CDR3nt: TGTGCCAGCAGTTTAGACAGGGGAATTAGTCAGCCCCAGCATTTT
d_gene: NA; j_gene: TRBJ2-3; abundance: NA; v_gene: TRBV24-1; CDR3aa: CATSDEAGRGTDTQYF; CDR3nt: TGTGCCACCAGTGATGAAGCCGGAAGGGGCACAGATACGCAGTATTTT
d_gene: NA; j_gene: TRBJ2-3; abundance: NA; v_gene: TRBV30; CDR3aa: CAWIRDRSAPGSSTDTQYF; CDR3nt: TGTGCCTGGATAAGGGATAGGTCGGCCCCCGGGTCGAGCACAGATACGCAGTATTTT
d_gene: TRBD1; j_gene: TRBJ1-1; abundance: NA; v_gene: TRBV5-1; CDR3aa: CASSPTGDTEAFF; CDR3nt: TGCGCCAGCAGCCCCACAGGGGACACTGAAGCTTTCTTT
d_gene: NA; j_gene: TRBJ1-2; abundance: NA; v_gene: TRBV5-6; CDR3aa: CASTTSGAYGYTF; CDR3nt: TGTGCCAGCACCACCTCAGGGGCCTATGGCTACACCTTC
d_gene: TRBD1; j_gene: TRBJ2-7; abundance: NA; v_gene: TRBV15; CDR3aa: CATSRDRGQGAYEQYF; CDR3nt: TGTGCCACCAGCAGAGATCGGGGACAGGGGGCCTACGAGCAGTACTTC
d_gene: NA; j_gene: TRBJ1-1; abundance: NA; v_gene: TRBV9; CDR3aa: CASSPWGLNTEAFF; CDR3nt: TGTGCCAGCAGTCCCTGGGGGCTGAACACTGAAGCTTTCTTT
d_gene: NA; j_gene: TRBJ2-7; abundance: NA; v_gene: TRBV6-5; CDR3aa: CATTSGASYEQYF; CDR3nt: TGTGCCACCACCTCCGGCGCTAGCTACGAGCAGTACTTC
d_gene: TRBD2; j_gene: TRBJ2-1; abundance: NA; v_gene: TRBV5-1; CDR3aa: CASRELAGGSYNEQFF; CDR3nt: TGCGCCAGCAGGGAGCTAGCGGGGGGTTCCTACAATGAGCAGTTCTTC
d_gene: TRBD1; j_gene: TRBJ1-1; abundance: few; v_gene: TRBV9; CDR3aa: CASSVADRGYTEAFF; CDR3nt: TGTGCCAGCAGCGTAGCCGACAGGGGGTACACTGAAGCTTTCTTT
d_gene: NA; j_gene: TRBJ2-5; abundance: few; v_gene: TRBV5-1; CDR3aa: CASSSGQETQYF; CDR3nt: TGCGCCAGCAGCTCGGGCCAAGAGACCCAGTACTTC
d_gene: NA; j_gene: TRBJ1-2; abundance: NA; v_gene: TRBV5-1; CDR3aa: CASSGSGSNVGYTF; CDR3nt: TGCGCCAGCAGCGGGTCAGGGTCAAATGTTGGCTACACCTTC
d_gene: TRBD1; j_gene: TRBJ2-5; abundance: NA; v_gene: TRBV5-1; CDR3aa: CASSSGTGVETQYF; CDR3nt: TGCGCCAGCAGCTCCGGGACAGGGGTAGAGACCCAGTACTTC
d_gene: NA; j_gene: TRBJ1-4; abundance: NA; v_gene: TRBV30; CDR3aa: CAWRSRGEGEKLFF; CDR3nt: TGTGCCTGGAGGTCCCGGGGGGAAGGGGAAAAACTGTTTTTT
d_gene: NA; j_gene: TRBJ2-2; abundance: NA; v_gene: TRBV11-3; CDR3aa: CASSSGAGELFF; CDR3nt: TGTGCCAGCAGCTCGGGTGCCGGGGAGCTGTTTTTT
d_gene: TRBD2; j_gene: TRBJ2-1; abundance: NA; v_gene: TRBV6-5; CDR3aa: CASKRGVYNEQFF; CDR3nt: TGTGCCAGCAAGCGGGGGGTCTACAATGAGCAGTTCTTC
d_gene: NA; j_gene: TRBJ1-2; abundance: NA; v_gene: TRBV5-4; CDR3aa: CASSLGNRVAGGYTF; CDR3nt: TGTGCCAGCAGCTTGGGGAACAGGGTTGCGGGTGGCTACACCTTC
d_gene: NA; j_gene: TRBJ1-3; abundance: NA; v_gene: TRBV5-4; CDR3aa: CASSLYAGNTIYF; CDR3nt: TGTGCCAGCAGCTTGTATGCGGGAAACACCATATATTTT